These 2 T cell receptor beta chains share one sample of origin, sequenced in a study of blood T cell repertoires in COVID-19. Method: immunoSEQ multiplex PCR; TCRdb's copy keeps in-frame clones and lacks some. The sample contains around 170,000 clones, 84% of which appear only once. What was sequenced was PBMCs or T cells enriched from blood (not recorded which). The source is a woman between 45 and 65 years old who had recovered from COVID-19.

The rearrangement links TRBV7-2 to TRBJ1-5; D is possibly TRBD1 (6 bases). This CDR3 is 14 amino acids long. Trimming removed 0 bases from V and 6 bases from J, with 9 bases in between. Per the germline V gene, CDR1 is SGHTA and CDR2 is FQGNSA. CDR3 residues: CASSLAAGAQPQHF. Written as DNA, the CDR3 is TGTGCCAGCAGCTTAGCGGCAGGGGCTCAGCCCCAGCATTTT.

J is TRBJ2-5 and V is TRBV3-1 (or the pseudogene TRBV3-2); possibly TRBD2 for D (5 bases). The CDR3 runs 15 residues. From germline, CDR1 is LGHDT and CDR2 YNNKEL (reference sequence). Trimming left V 0 bases short and J 5 bases short, with 13 bases between. The CDR3 region has the DNA TGTGCCAGCAGCCAAGATGGAGGTAGGCCCGAGACCCAGTACTTC. Residues: CASSQDGGRPETQYF.